A single sample gave rise to the 20 T cell receptor beta chains below, sequenced in a study of cytomegalovirus exposure and HLA in healthy donors. Both 60 Vbeta primers and 13 Jbeta primers went into the PCR. The method was immunoSEQ multiplex PCR; TCRdb's version includes in-frame clones alone and lacks a portion of them. The data contain some 120,000 clones, about 71% of them seen just once; the ten biggest clones take up 3.3%. Sequences were obtained from PBMCs. The source of these receptors is a woman aged 45-59 years in good health and CMV-seronegative.

The V gene is TRBV7-2, the J gene TRBJ1-4; 10 nucleotides agree with TRBD1. There are 15 residues in the CDR3. V dropped 5 bases and J dropped 7; count of bases not matched to a gene: 7. CDR1 and CDR2 (germline): SGHTA, FQGNSA. The CDR3 nucleotides are TGTGCCAGCAGCCCCAGACAGGGGGCGCGTGAAAAACTGTTTTTT. Protein sequence: CASSPRQGAREKLFF.

The chain is built from TRBV27 and TRBJ2-7; no firm D call. Germline V gene sequence: CDR1 MNHEY, CDR2 SMNVEV (reference sequence). This CDR3 has 13 amino acids. V gave up 2 bases and J gave up 1 base, with 6 bases separating them. The CDR3 DNA follows: TGTGCCAGCAGTTTAGCGGTATCCTACGAGCAGTACTTC. Protein sequence: CASSLAVSYEQYF.

The rearrangement uses TRBV29-1 and TRBJ2-1; 9 nucleotides match TRBD1. V was pared by 4 bases and J by 6 bases, with 4 bases of the junction left unmatched. The CDR3 length is 13 residues. Germline CDR1 SQVTM, CDR2 ANQGSEA. CDR3 amino acids: CSVGQGGPNEQFF. CDR3 nucleotides: TGCAGCGTTGGACAGGGGGGCCCCAATGAGCAGTTCTTC.

This chain connects TRBV2 to TRBJ2-7; 11 bases match TRBD1. The CDR3 is 15 residues long. CDR1 SNHLY and CDR2 FYNNEI come from the germline V gene. Germline trimming cut 7 bases from V and 6 bases from J; bases unmatched to any gene: 11. CDR3 protein: CASNMDGTGGFEQYF. The CDR3 DNA follows: TGTGCCAGCAATATGGACGGGACAGGGGGTTTCGAGCAGTACTTC.

This chain links TRBV30 with TRBJ2-1, with 9 bases matching TRBD2. Germline lookup yields CDR1 GTSNPN and CDR2 SVGIG (reference sequence). The CDR3 covers 15 residues. With V trimmed by 5 bases and J by 10 bases, 15 bases remained unmatched. The CDR3 nucleotides are TGTGCCTGGGGGACCGGGACTAGCCGTGGGTTCGAGCAGTTCTTC. It is translated as CAWGTGTSRGFEQFF. The variable domain in full, with the rest retrieved from reference TRBV30 and TRBJ2-1, is SQTIHQWPATLVQPVGSPLSLECTVEGTSNPNLYWYRQAAGRGLQLLFYSVGIGQISSEVPQNLSASRPQDRQFILSSKKLLLSDSGFYLCAWGTGTSRGFEQFFGPGTRLTVL.

This rearrangement joins TRBV18 to TRBJ2-3, with D possibly matching TRBD2 (5 bases). Germline CDR1 reads KGHSH; CDR2 reads LQKENI. V lost 3 bases to trimming and J lost 2 bases, with 12 bases between them. This CDR3 has 15 amino acids. The CDR3: CASSPPQRDTDTQYF. CDR3 nucleotide sequence: TGTGCCAGCTCACCCCCGCAACGGGACACAGATACGCAGTATTTT.

J is TRBJ2-1 and V is TRBV11-3; D may be TRBD1 (6 bases). Germline CDR1 reads SGHNT; CDR2 reads YENEEA. The CDR3 contains 12 residues. The V end was cut by 0 bases, the J end by 11 bases, with 8 bases between. CDR3: CASSLDQGKQFF. The CDR3 DNA sequence: TGTGCCAGCAGCTTAGATCAGGGGAAGCAGTTCTTC.

This chain joins TRBV28 and TRBJ1-2; TRBD1 aligns across 7 bases. CDR1 is MDHEN and CDR2 is SYDVKM in the germline V gene. The CDR3 runs 13 residues. J lost 8 bases, V lost 6 bases, and 9 bases had no gene match. For the CDR3, the DNA is TGTGCCAGCAGCCGACAGGGAATCGGCGGCTACACCTTC. Translation gives CASSRQGIGGYTF.

The chain uses TRBV19 and TRBJ2-7; D might be TRBD2 (5 bases). Between the trimmed V and J ends, which lost 6 bases and 7 bases, there was a span of 25 bases. The CDR3 totals 16 residues. The germline gives CDR1 LNHDA, CDR2 SQIVND (reference sequence). In DNA form, the CDR3 reads TGTGCCAGTAGCCCTCTCCGCCTCGGGAACGTGGGTGAGCAGTACTTC. Protein: CASSPLRLGNVGEQYF.

As concerns this clone: The sample contains more than one DNA sequence encoding this CDR3. The V gene is TRBV30, the J gene TRBJ1-1; 8 bases map to TRBD1. The CDR3 sequence is 13 residues long. The ends lost 5 bases at V and 0 bases at J; junction bases unmatched: 2. The germline CDR1 and CDR2 sequences are GTSNPN and SVGIG (reference sequence). The CDR3 spells CAWDRGLNTEAFF. The CDR3, as DNA: TGTGCCTGGGACAGGGGACTGAACACTGAAGCTTTCTTT.

The rearrangement uses TRBV11-3 and TRBJ2-5; 7 bases are a match to TRBD1. The J call may be mistaken, given a closer DNA end match to TRBJ2-7. Germline loops: CDR1 SGHNT, CDR2 YENEEA. This CDR3 region has 15 residues. Written as DNA, the CDR3 is TGTGCCAGCAGCCCCACTTACGACAGGGCCCACGAGCAGTACTTC. Protein: CASSPTYDRAHEQYF.

The chain uses TRBV28 and TRBJ2-5; the match to TRBD2 covers 9 bases. J lost 5 bases, V lost 5 bases, and 9 bases had no gene match. Germline V gene sequence: CDR1 MDHEN, CDR2 SYDVKM. The CDR3 length is 15 residues. CDR3 residues: CASSDSGSGWETQYF. In DNA, the CDR3 is TGTGCCAGCAGTGATAGCGGGAGCGGGTGGGAGACCCAGTACTTC.

The gene calls are TRBV29-1 and TRBJ2-1; D uncertain. The V end was cut by 6 bases, the J end by 7 bases, with 16 bases between. CDR3 size: 13 residues. The germline V gene encodes CDR1 SQVTM and CDR2 ANQGSEA. In DNA, the CDR3 is TGCAGCGTCTCCGGTCCGCGAAAGAATGAGCAGTTCTTC. Its protein is CSVSGPRKNEQFF.

This chain uses TRBV6-1 with TRBJ1-5; a weak D match, TRBD1 (6 bases). V lost 6 bases and J 3 bases, leaving 12 bases between the germline ends. Looked up from germline, CDR1 is MNHNS and CDR2 is SASEGT. This CDR3 spans 14 amino acids. The CDR3 region is CASRAGQNNQPQHF. CDR3 coding DNA: TGTGCCAGCAGAGCAGGACAGAACAATCAGCCCCAGCATTTT.

The rearrangement joins TRBV7-2 to TRBJ2-1; the match to TRBD2 covers 10 bases. Germline CDR1 SGHTA, CDR2 FQGNSA. V trimming: 3 bases; J trimming: 10 bases; junction bases outside the gene matches: 6. This CDR3 is 14 amino acids long. The CDR3 loop reads CASSLGEREGEQFF. In DNA, the CDR3 is TGTGCCAGCAGCTTGGGGGAGCGGGAGGGGGAGCAGTTCTTC.

V and J are TRBV6-6 and TRBJ1-3; D is perhaps TRBD1 (5 bases). Germline V lookup: CDR1 MNHNY, CDR2 SVGAGI (reference sequence). Deletions cut 11 bases from V and 4 bases from J, with 12 bases between. CDR3 length: 12 residues. CDR3 coding DNA: TGTGCCGGCGCAGGGTCAGGAAACACCATATATTTT. This encodes CAGAGSGNTIYF.

This clone has just a few counts. The J gene is TRBJ1-4, the V gene TRBV4-3, with D maybe TRBD1 (5 bases). The CDR3 runs to 14 residues. The germline gives CDR1 LGHNA, CDR2 YSLEER. V dropped 0 bases and J dropped 7 bases, with 9 bases sitting between them. The CDR3 coding sequence is TGCGCCAGCAGCCAAGAGGGGCTCAGTGAAAAACTGTTTTTT. Translating it yields CASSQEGLSEKLFF.

V usage is TRBV11-2 and J usage is TRBJ2-7; no reliable D call. Per germline, CDR1 SGHAT and CDR2 FQNNGV. The length of the CDR3 is 12 residues. Trimming took off 5 bases at V and 6 bases at J, with 11 bases between the two ends. The CDR3 nucleotides read TGTGCCAGCAGCGGCCCGCCAGGCGAGCAGTACTTC. This gives the protein CASSGPPGEQYF.

V usage is TRBV19 and J usage is TRBJ2-7, with TRBD1 matching over 8 bases. Germline CDR1 reads LNHDA; CDR2 reads SQIVND (reference sequence). The CDR3 has 15 amino acids. After removal of 5 bases from V and 5 bases from J, the junction contained 11 bases not matched to a gene. CDR3 amino acids: CASSPQTGDLDEQYF. Written as DNA, the CDR3 is TGTGCCAGTAGTCCCCAGACAGGGGATTTGGACGAGCAGTACTTC.

This chain uses TRBV4-2 with TRBJ1-1; TRBD1 is a possible D gene (6 bases). Germline V gives CDR1 LGHNA, CDR2 YNFKEQ. V shed 4 bases and J shed 1 base, with 19 bases lying between them. The CDR3 contains 17 residues. The CDR3 nucleotides read TGTGCCAGCAGCCCGGCTCCTTCAGGGGTGGGGAACACTGAAGCTTTCTTT. Translating gives CASSPAPSGVGNTEAFF.